The entry below describes one T cell receptor (beta chain). The age range of participants was about 18 to 90 years, with residence in some 25 US areas. Participant-reported clinical history was the basis for cohort assignment. Authors' processing steps: Quantification of nucleated cells was approximated via reference gene primer amplification. Measured with immunoSEQ multiplex PCR; TCRdb has only the in-frame clones, and not every one. V, J and clone size are taken as reported in that table, and D and trimming were inferred from the DNA itself. The sample has tens of thousands of clones; around nine tenths are singletons. This sample was included in a study of blood T cell repertoires in COVID-19. Study-wide context: Samples came from the United States, Italy and Spain, spanning acute and convalescent COVID-19.

Trimming at V came to 4 bases and at J to 6 bases, leaving 9 bases not matched to a gene. Per germline, CDR1 SGHNT and CDR2 YYREEE (reference sequence). The length of the CDR3 is 18 residues. Sequenced sample: PBMCs or T cells enriched from blood (not recorded which). The sequence was obtained from a woman aged 45-65 years with acute COVID-19. The chain joins TRBV5-4 to TRBJ2-2, with 16 nucleotides matching TRBD2. The CDR3 DNA is TGTGCCAGCAGCCGTGCCGGGACTAGCGGGAGGGGGGCCGGGGAGCTGTTTTTT. Amino acid sequence: CASSRAGTSGRGAGELFF.